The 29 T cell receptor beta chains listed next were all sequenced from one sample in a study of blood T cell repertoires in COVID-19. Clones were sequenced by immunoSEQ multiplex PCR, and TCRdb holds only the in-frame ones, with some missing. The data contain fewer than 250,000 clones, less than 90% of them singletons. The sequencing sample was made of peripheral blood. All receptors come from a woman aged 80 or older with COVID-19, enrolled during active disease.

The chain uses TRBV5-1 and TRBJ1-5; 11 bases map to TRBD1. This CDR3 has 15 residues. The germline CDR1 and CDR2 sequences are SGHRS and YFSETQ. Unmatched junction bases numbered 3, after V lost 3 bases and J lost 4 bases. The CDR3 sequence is CASSWTGGTNQPQHF. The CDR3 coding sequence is TGCGCCAGCAGCTGGACAGGGGGCACAAATCAGCCCCAGCATTTT.

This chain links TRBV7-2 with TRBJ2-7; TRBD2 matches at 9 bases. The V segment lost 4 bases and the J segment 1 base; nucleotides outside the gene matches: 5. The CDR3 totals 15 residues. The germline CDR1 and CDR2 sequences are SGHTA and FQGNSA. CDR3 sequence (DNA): TGTGCCAGCAGCTATAGCGGGGGCCAATCCTACGAGCAGTACTTC. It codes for CASSYSGGQSYEQYF.

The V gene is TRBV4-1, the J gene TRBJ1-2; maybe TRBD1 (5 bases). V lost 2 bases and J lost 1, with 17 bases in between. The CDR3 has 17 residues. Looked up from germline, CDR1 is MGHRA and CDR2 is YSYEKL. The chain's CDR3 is CASSQKGLEGLNYGYTF. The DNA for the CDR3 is TGCGCCAGCAGCCAAAAAGGTTTGGAGGGGCTTAACTATGGCTACACCTTC.

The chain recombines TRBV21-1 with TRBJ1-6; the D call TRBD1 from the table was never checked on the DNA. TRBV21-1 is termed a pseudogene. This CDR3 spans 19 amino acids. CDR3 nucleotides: TGTGCCAGCAGCAAAGCGCGACAGGAGACGAGCTCCTATAATTCACCCCTCCACTTT. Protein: CASSKARQETSSYNSPLHF.

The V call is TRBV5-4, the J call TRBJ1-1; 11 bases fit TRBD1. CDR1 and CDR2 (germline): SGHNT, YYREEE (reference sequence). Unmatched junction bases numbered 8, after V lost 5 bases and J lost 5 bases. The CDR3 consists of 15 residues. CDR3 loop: CASSSPGQGGTEAFF. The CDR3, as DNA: TGTGCCAGCAGTTCTCCGGGACAGGGGGGAACTGAAGCTTTCTTT. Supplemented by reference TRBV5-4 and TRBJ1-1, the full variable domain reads ETGVTQSPTHLIKTRGQQVTLRCSSQSGHNTVSWYQQALGQGPQFIFQYYREEENGRGNFPPRFSGLQFPNYSSELNVNALELDDSALYLCASSSPGQGGTEAFFGQGTRLTVV.

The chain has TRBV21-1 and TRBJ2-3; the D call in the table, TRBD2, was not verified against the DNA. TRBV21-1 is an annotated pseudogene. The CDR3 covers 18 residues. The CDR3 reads CASRKPWRGGIGTDTQYF. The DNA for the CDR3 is TGTGCCAGCAGGAAGCCCTGGCGGGGGGGCATTGGCACAGATACGCAGTATTTT.

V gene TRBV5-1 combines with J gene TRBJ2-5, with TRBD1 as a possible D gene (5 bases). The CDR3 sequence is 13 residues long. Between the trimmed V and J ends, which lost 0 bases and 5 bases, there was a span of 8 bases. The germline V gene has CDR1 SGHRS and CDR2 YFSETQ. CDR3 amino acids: CASSLANRETQYF. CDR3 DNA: TGCGCCAGCAGCTTGGCCAACAGGGAGACCCAGTACTTC.

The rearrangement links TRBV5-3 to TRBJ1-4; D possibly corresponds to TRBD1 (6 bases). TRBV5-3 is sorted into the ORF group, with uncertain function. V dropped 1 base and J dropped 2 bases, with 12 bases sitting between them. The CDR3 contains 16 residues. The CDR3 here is CARSLRGSSTNEKLFF. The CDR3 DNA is TGTGCCAGAAGCTTGAGGGGGAGCAGTACTAATGAAAAACTGTTTTTT.

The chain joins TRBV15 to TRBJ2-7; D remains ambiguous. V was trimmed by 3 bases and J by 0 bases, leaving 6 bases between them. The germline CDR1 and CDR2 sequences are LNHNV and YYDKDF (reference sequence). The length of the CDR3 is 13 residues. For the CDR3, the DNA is TGTGCCACCAGCAGCTCTTACTCCTACGAGCAGTACTTC. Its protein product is CATSSSYSYEQYF.

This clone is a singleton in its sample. This CDR3 is CASSHGLAGTEQETQYF. In DNA form, the CDR3 reads TGCGCCAGCAGCCATGGACTAGCGGGGACGGAACAAGAGACCCAGTACTTC. The chain carries TRBV5-1 and TRBJ2-5; 12 bases agree with TRBD2. The CDR3 is made up of 17 amino acids. V was clipped by 4 bases and J by 2 bases; unmatched bases: 9. Looked up from germline, CDR1 is SGHRS and CDR2 is YFSETQ. Drawing the rest from reference TRBV5-1 and TRBJ2-5, the complete variable domain is KAGVTQTPRYLIKTRGQQVTLSCSPISGHRSVSWYQQTPGQGLQFLFEYFSETQRNKGNFPGRFSGRQFSNSRSEMNVSTLELGDSALYLCASSHGLAGTEQETQYFGPGTRLLVL.

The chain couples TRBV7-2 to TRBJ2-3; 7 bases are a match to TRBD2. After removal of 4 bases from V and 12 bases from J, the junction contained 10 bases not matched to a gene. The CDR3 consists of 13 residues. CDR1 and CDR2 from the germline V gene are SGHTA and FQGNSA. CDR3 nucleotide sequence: TGTGCCAGCAGCTCCAGTTCGACTAGCATACAGTATTTT. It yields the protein CASSSSSTSIQYF.

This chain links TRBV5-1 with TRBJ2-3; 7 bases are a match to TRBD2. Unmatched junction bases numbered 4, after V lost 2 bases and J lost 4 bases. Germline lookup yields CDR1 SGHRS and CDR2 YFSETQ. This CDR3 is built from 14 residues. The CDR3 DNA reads TGCGCCAGCAGCTTCGGACTAGTCGCAGATACGCAGTATTTT. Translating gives CASSFGLVADTQYF.

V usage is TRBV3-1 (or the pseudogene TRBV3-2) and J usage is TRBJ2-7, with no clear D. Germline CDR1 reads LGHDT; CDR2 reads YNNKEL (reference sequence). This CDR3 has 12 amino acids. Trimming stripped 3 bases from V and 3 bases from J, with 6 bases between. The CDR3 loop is CASSHNVYEQYF. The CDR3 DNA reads TGTGCCAGCAGCCATAATGTCTACGAGCAGTACTTC.

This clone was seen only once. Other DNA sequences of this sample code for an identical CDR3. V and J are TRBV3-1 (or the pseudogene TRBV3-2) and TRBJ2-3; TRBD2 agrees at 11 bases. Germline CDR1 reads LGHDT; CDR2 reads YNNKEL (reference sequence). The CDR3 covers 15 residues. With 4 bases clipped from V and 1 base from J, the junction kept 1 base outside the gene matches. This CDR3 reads CASSPGLAGTDTQYF. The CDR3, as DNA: TGTGCCAGCAGCCCGGGACTAGCGGGCACAGATACGCAGTATTTT.

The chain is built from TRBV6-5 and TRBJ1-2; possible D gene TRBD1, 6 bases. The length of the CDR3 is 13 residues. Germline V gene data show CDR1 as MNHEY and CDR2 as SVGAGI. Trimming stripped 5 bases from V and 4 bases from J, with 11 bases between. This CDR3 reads CASSQGSIYGYTF. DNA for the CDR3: TGTGCCAGCAGTCAGGGGTCAATCTATGGCTACACCTTC.

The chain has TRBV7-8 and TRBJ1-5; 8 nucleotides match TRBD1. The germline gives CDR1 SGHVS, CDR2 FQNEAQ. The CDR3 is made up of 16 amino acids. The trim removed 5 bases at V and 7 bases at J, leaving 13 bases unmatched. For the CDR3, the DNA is TGTGCCAGCAGCCCCCGACAGGGGATCATGGGGCAGCCCCAGCATTTT. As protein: CASSPRQGIMGQPQHF.

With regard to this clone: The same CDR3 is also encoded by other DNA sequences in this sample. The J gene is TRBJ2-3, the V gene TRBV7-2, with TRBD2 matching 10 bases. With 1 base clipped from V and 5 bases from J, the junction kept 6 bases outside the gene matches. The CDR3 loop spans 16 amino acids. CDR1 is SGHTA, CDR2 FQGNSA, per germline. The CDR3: CASSLGLAGAGDTQYF. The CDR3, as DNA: TGTGCCAGCAGCTTAGGGCTAGCGGGGGCTGGAGATACGCAGTATTTT.

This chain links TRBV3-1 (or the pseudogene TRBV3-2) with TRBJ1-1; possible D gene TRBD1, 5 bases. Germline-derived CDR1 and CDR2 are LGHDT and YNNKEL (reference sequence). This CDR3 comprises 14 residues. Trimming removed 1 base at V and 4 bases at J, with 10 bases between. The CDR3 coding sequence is TGTGCCAGCAGCCAAGGGGGCGGGGGCACTGAAGCTTTCTTT. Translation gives CASSQGGGGTEAFF.

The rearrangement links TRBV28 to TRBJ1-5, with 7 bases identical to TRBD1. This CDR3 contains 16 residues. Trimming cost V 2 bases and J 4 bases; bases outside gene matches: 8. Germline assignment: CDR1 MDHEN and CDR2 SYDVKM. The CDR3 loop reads CASSLGGVQGNQPQHF. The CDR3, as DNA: TGTGCCAGCAGTTTAGGTGGGGTACAGGGGAATCAGCCCCAGCATTTT.

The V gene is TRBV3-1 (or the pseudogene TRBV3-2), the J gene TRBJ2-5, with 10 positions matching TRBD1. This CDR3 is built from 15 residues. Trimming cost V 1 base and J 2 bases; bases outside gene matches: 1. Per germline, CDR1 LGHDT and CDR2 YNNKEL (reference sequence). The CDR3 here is CASSQGTGGQETQYF. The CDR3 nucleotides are TGTGCCAGCAGCCAAGGGACAGGGGGGCAAGAGACCCAGTACTTC.

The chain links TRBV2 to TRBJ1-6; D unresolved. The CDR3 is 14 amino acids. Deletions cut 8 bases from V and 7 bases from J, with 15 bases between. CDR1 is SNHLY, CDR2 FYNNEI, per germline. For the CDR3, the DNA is TGTGCCAGCTTTGGCGGAGGATCCAATTCACCCCTCCACTTT. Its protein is CASFGGGSNSPLHF.

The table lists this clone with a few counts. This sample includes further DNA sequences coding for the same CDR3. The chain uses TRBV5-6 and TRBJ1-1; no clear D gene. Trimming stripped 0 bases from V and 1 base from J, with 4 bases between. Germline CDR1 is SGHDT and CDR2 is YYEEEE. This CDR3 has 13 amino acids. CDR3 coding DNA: TGTGCCAGCAGCTTGGGAGGGAACACTGAAGCTTTCTTT. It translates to CASSLGGNTEAFF.

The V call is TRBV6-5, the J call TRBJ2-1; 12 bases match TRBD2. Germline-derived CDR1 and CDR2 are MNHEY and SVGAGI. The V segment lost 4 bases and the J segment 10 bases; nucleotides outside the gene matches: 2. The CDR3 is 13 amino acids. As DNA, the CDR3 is TGTGCCAGCAGTTCCGGACTAGCGGGAGAGCAGTTCTTC. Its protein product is CASSSGLAGEQFF.

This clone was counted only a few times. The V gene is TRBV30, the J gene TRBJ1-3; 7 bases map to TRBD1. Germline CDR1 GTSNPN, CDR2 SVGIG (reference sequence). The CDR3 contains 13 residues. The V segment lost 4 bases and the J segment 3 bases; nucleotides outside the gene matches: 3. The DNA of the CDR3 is TGTGCCTGGACGACAGGGTATGGAAACACCATATATTTT. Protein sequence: CAWTTGYGNTIYF. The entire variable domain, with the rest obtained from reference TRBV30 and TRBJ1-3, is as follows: SQTIHQWPATLVQPVGSPLSLECTVEGTSNPNLYWYRQAAGRGLQLLFYSVGIGQISSEVPQNLSASRPQDRQFILSSKKLLLSDSGFYLCAWTTGYGNTIYFGEGSWLTVV.

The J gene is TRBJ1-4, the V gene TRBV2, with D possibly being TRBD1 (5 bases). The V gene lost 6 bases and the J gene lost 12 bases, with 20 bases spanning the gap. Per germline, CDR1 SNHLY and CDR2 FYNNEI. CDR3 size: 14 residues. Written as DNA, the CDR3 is TGTGCCAGCAGGTCCGGGGGGGTCACAGGAGAACTGTTTTTT. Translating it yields CASRSGGVTGELFF.

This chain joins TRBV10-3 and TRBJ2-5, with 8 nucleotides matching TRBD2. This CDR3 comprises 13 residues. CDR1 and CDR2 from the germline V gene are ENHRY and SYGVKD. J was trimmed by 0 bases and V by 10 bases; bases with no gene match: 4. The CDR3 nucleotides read TGTGCCACCTCCGGGGGGGACCAAGAGACCCAGTACTTC. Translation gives CATSGGDQETQYF.

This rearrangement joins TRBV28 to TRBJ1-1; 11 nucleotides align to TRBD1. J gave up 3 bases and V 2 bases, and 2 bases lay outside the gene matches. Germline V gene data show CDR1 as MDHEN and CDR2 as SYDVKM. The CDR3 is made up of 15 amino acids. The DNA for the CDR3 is TGTGCCAGCAGTTTACCGGGACAGGGGGACACTGAAGCTTTCTTT. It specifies CASSLPGQGDTEAFF. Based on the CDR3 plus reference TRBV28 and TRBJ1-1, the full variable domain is DVKVTQSSRYLVKRTGEKVFLECVQDMDHENMFWYRQDPGLGLRLIYFSYDVKMKEKGDIPEGYSVSREKKERFSLILESASTNQTSMYLCASSLPGQGDTEAFFGQGTRLTVV.

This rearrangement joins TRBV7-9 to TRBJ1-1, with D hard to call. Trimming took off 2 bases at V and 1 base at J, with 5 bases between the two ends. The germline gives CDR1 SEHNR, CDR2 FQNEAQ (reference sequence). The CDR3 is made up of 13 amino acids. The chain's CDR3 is CASSLLQNTEAFF. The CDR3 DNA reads TGTGCCAGCAGCTTATTACAGAACACTGAAGCTTTCTTT.

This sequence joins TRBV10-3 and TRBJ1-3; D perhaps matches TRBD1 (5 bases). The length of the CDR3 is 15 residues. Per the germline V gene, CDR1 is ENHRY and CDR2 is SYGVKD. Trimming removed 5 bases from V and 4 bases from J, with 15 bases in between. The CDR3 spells CAISPQQALGNTIYF. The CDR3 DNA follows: TGTGCCATCAGTCCCCAACAGGCTTTGGGAAACACCATATATTTT.